This T cell receptor (beta chain) was captured in a study of T-cell reconstitution after alpha-beta-depleted transplantation in children. General study points: It was surviving recipient T cells and thymic progenitors that gave some patients high TCRbeta diversity at day 60. The main origin of T-cell counts and diversity one year after transplant was newly produced T cells. About two months after transplant, alpha-beta T cells reportedly came from several hundred expanded graft clones.

The germline V gene encodes CDR1 LGHDT and CDR2 YNNKEL (reference sequence). CDR3 length equals 14 residues. V was shortened by 4 bases and J by 0 bases, with 10 bases between the two germline ends. Construction of the TCRbeta library involved unique molecular identifiers. TCRdb re-analysed the PCR reads in MiXCR, keeping a single row per CDR3 protein. The sample holds under 20,000 distinct CDR3 sequences; under 15% are singletons and the top ten take 35%. This clonotype was picked up many times. Antigen unknown. This sequence originates from a female patient aged 2-9 years who had a stem cell transplant for congenital amegakaryocytic thrombocytopenia, so the T cells may come from the graft donor. The chain has TRBV3-1 and TRBJ2-7; D is unresolved. The sample consisted of PBMCs, mostly from graft donor cells, taken 60 days after TCRalphabeta/CD19-depleted stem cell transplant. CDR3 loop: CASSPSLGSYEQYF. The CDR3 DNA is TGTGCCAGCAGCCCCTCCCTGGGCTCCTACGAGCAGTACTTC.